This TCR beta chain was captured by sequencing in a study of shared clonotypes between healthy human individuals. The wider study: Each donor's CD4 naive and CD4 memory cells filled three plates apiece, CD8 naive two, and CD8 memory one. Study-wide points: Large depth notwithstanding, sorted-subset sequencing proved incomplete by rarefaction. It was the few donors that limited the genetic and exposure-history diversity represented.

About this clone itself: Antigen unknown.

Cells designated naive CD8 were CD45RO-negative and were positively selected for CCR7, with terminally differentiated effector memory CD45RA+ cells excluded. The V and J ends lost 5 bases and 7 bases respectively, with 11 bases between them. This CDR3 is built from 12 residues. Germline-derived CDR1 and CDR2 are MGHDK and SYGVNS. The assay was immunoSEQ multiplex PCR, and TCRdb's table has in-frame clones only and misses some. The sample includes about 580,000 clones, about 98% of them seen just once. The sequenced material came from naive CD8+ T cells sorted from blood. The source is a man in his thirties or forties in good health. The V call is TRBV25-1, the J call TRBJ1-1, with a possible D match to TRBD1 (5 bases). DNA of the CDR3: TGTGCCAGCAGTAAGGGGTTGTTTGAAGCTTTCTTT. Its protein is CASSKGLFEAFF.